The 18 T cell receptor beta chains presented below share a single source sample, sequenced in a study of blood T cell repertoires in COVID-19. Sequencing used immunoSEQ multiplex PCR; TCRdb keeps in-frame clones, though not all of them. The sample carries about 400,000 clones, 86% recorded once. The source material was peripheral blood. These receptors came from a woman aged 30 to 39 with active or convalescent COVID-19.

This chain connects TRBV5-6 to TRBJ1-1; 7 nucleotides align to TRBD1. The length of the CDR3 is 15 residues. Germline lookup yields CDR1 SGHDT and CDR2 YYEEEE. With V trimmed by 0 bases and J by 1 base, 3 bases remained unmatched. The DNA for the CDR3 is TGTGCCAGCAGCTTGGTTGGGACAGCGAACACTGAAGCTTTCTTT. Translated: CASSLVGTANTEAFF.

This sequence joins TRBV11-1 and TRBJ2-3; 8 bases are shared with TRBD1. This CDR3 spans 15 amino acids. The V gene's germline CDR1 is SGHAT and CDR2 FQDESV (reference sequence). J lost 2 bases, V lost 9 bases, and 10 bases had no gene match. The CDR3 DNA reads TGTGCCAGAATACAGGGGGAGAGGTACACAGATACGCAGTATTTT. This sequence encodes CARIQGERYTDTQYF.

A single count supports this clone. The rearrangement joins TRBV3-1 (or the pseudogene TRBV3-2) to TRBJ2-4, with D tentatively TRBD2 (6 bases). This CDR3 has 16 residues. Trimming pared 3 bases from V and 6 bases from J, leaving 18 bases between. Per the germline V gene, CDR1 is LGHDT and CDR2 is YNNKEL (reference sequence). The DNA for the CDR3 is TGTGCCAGCAGCCAGGACCGAGGAGGGCGCAGAAACATTCAGTACTTC. Residues: CASSQDRGGRRNIQYF.

The genes are TRBV19 and TRBJ1-1; TRBD1 aligns across 8 bases. The CDR3 covers 13 residues. Germline V gene lookup returns CDR1 LNHDA and CDR2 SQIVND (reference sequence). Germline trimming cut 6 bases from V and 2 bases from J; bases unmatched to any gene: 2. CDR3 sequence: CASRDRDNTEAFF. In nucleotides, the CDR3 is TGTGCCAGTAGGGACAGGGACAACACTGAAGCTTTCTTT.

This clone was observed a handful of times. The chain links TRBV2 to TRBJ1-4; D unclear. The V and J ends lost 7 bases and 10 bases respectively, with 16 bases between them. CDR3 length: 13 residues. Germline CDR1 reads SNHLY; CDR2 reads FYNNEI. The CDR3 DNA sequence: TGTGCCAGCATGTGGGAGAAGCTTGGAAAACTGTTTTTT. This gives the protein CASMWEKLGKLFF.

V is TRBV12-3 or TRBV12-4 and J is TRBJ2-1; 7 bases match TRBD1. J gave up 15 bases and V 3 bases, and 8 bases lay outside the gene matches. The CDR3 has 12 residues. The CDR3, as DNA: TGTGCCAGCAGTTTCCGTAGGACAGGTTGGTTCTTC. Its translation: CASSFRRTGWFF.

The rearrangement uses TRBV16 and TRBJ1-1, with 11 bases fitting TRBD1. V lost 5 bases to trimming and J lost 0 bases; unmatched junction nucleotides: 11. CDR1 KGHSY and CDR2 FQNENV come from the germline V gene. The CDR3 loop spans 18 amino acids. This chain's CDR3 is CASSYRTGTGGLNTEAFF. In DNA form, the CDR3 reads TGTGCCAGCAGCTACCGAACAGGGACAGGGGGTTTGAACACTGAAGCTTTCTTT.

This clone has more than one count but fewer than ten. The V and J genes are TRBV25-1 and TRBJ1-2; 7 nucleotides line up with TRBD1. The V and J ends lost 8 bases and 8 bases, in that order; junction bases with no gene match: 11. This CDR3 is 13 amino acids long. The germline V gene encodes CDR1 MGHDK and CDR2 SYGVNS. CDR3 bases: TGTGCCAGCCAAACAGGGGAACTCTCGGGCTACACCTTC. Translated: CASQTGELSGYTF.

This chain uses TRBV7-9 with TRBJ2-7, with 7 bases identical to TRBD1. In germline, CDR1 is SEHNR, CDR2 FQNEAQ (reference sequence). This CDR3 comprises 15 residues. The ends lost 4 bases at V and 5 bases at J; junction bases unmatched: 11. The CDR3: CASSSNPTGFDEQYF. The CDR3 DNA is TGTGCCAGCAGCTCGAACCCGACAGGGTTCGACGAGCAGTACTTC.

The genes are TRBV28 and TRBJ1-4; unclear D gene. Germline CDR1 reads MDHEN; CDR2 reads SYDVKM. This CDR3 is 12 amino acids long. V was shortened by 6 bases and J by 8 bases, with 10 bases between the two germline ends. CDR3 residues: CASSPLREKLFF. CDR3 DNA: TGTGCCAGCAGCCCCCTAAGAGAAAAACTGTTTTTT.

This clone was counted once. The chain uses TRBV5-8 and TRBJ2-3; D not certain. Per the germline V gene, CDR1 is SGHTS and CDR2 is YDEGEE. This CDR3 region has 14 residues. V was clipped by 1 base and J by 3 bases, with 9 bases between them. CDR3 nucleotide sequence: TGTGCCAGCAGCTTGAGTCCCGGGACAGATACGCAGTATTTT. Translation gives CASSLSPGTDTQYF.

The genes are TRBV6-5 and TRBJ2-2; 9 bases map to TRBD1. J lost 4 bases, V lost 6 bases, and 6 bases had no gene match. The CDR3 covers 15 residues. CDR1 is MNHEY and CDR2 is SVGAGI in the germline V gene. The DNA for the CDR3 is TGTGCCAGCAGACGGACAGGGGTGGCCACCGGGGAGCTGTTTTTT. Protein product: CASRRTGVATGELFF.

The chain is built from TRBV6-5 and TRBJ1-5; tentatively, D is TRBD1 (6 bases). CDR1 MNHEY and CDR2 SVGAGI come from the germline V gene. CDR3 length equals 13 residues. Trimming pared 10 bases from V and 2 bases from J, leaving 12 bases between. The CDR3 spells CATRGSGNQPQHF. The CDR3 DNA is TGTGCCACTAGGGGGAGTGGCAATCAGCCCCAGCATTTT.

The chain links TRBV2 to TRBJ1-4; 9 bases fit TRBD1. The CDR3 totals 15 residues. CDR1 is SNHLY and CDR2 is FYNNEI in the germline V gene. J was trimmed by 3 bases and V by 8 bases; bases with no gene match: 7. CDR3 sequence: CASVNRGLSNEKLFF. For the CDR3, the DNA is TGTGCCAGCGTGAACAGGGGGCTTTCTAATGAAAAACTGTTTTTT.

The chain joins TRBV19 to TRBJ1-5, with 8 bases matching TRBD1. The ends lost 0 bases at V and 6 bases at J; junction bases unmatched: 4. Looked up from germline, CDR1 is LNHDA and CDR2 is SQIVND (reference sequence). This CDR3 contains 15 residues. CDR3 protein: CASSIEVQGGQPQHF. The CDR3 coding sequence is TGTGCCAGTAGTATAGAGGTACAGGGGGGTCAGCCCCAGCATTTT.

V gene TRBV27 combines with J gene TRBJ1-5; D call uncertain. Germline V gene lookup returns CDR1 MNHEY and CDR2 SMNVEV (reference sequence). The CDR3 loop spans 14 amino acids. V was clipped by 3 bases and J by 4 bases, with 10 bases between them. This CDR3 is CASSLAGENQPQHF. In nucleotides, the CDR3 is TGTGCCAGCAGTTTGGCCGGGGAAAATCAGCCCCAGCATTTT.

The chain joins TRBV14 to TRBJ1-3, with D possibly TRBD1 on 5 matching bases. Trimming shortened V by 2 bases and J by 3 bases, and 8 bases separated the two germline ends. The CDR3 covers 14 residues. Germline CDR1 and CDR2: SGHDN and FVKESK. The CDR3: CASSQPGGGNTIYF. In nucleotides, the CDR3 is TGTGCCAGCAGCCAACCGGGGGGTGGAAACACCATATATTTT.

In its sample, this clone was seen once. The chain carries TRBV4-2 and TRBJ1-2; 11 positions agree with TRBD1. Germline V lookup: CDR1 LGHNA, CDR2 YNFKEQ. This CDR3 spans 22 amino acids. The J segment lost 0 bases and the V segment lost 1 base, leaving 19 bases of the junction unmatched. CDR3 protein: CASSQAGTGGSPHASSNYGYTF. CDR3 nucleotide sequence: TGTGCCAGCAGCCAAGCCGGGACAGGGGGTTCCCCTCATGCCAGTTCTAACTATGGCTACACCTTC.